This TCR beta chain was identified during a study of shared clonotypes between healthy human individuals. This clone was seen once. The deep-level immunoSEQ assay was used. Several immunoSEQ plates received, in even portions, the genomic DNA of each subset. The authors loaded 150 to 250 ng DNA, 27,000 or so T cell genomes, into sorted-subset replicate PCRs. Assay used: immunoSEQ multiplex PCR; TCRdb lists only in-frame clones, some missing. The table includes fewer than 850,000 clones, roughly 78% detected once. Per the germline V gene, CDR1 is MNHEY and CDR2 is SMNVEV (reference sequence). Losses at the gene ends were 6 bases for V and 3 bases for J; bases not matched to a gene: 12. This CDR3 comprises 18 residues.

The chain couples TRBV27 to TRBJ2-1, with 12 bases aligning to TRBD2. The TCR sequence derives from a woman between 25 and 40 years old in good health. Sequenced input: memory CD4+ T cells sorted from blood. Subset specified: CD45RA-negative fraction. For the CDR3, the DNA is TGTGCCAGCAGAAAGCGGGCTAGCGGGAGGGCCAGCTACAATGAGCAGTTCTTC. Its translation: CASRKRASGRASYNEQFF.